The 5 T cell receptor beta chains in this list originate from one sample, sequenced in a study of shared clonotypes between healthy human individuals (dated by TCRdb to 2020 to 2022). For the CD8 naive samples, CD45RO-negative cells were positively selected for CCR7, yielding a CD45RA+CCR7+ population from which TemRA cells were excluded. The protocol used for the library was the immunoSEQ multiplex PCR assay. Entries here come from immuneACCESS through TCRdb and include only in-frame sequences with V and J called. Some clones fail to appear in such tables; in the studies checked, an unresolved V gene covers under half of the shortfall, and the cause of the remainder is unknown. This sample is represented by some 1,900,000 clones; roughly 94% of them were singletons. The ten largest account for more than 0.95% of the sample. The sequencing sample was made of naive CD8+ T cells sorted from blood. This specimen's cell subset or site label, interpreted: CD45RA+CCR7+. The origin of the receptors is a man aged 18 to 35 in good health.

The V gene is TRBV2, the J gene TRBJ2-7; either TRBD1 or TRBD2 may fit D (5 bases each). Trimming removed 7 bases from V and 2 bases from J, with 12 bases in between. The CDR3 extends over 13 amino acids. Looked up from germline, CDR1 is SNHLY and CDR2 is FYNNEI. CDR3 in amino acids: CASTGTHTYEQYF. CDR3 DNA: TGTGCCAGCACCGGGACCCACACCTACGAGCAGTACTTC.

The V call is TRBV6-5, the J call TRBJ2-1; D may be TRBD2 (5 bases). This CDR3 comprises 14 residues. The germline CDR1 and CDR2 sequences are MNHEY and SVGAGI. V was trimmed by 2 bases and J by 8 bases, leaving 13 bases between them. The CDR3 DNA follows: TGTGCCAGCAGTTACGAGGGAGTAATTCATGAGCAGTTCTTC. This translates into CASSYEGVIHEQFF.

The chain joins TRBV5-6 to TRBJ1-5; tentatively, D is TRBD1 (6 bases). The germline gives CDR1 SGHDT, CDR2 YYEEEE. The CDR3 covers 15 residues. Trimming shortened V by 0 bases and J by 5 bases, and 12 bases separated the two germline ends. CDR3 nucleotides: TGTGCCAGCAGCTTGGCAGGGGAGGGTGATCAGCCCCAGCATTTT. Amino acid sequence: CASSLAGEGDQPQHF.

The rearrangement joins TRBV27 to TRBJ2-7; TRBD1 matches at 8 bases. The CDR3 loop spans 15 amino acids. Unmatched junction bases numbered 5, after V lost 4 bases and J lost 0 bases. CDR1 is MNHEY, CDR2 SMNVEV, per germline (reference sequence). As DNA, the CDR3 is TGTGCCAGCAGTTCAGAGACAGGGGTCTCCTACGAGCAGTACTTC. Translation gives CASSSETGVSYEQYF.

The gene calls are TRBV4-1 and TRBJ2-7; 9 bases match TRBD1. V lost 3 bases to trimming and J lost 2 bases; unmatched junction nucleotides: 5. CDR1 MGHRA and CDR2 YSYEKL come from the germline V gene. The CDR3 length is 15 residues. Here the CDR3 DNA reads TGCGCCAGCAGCCACGATGGACAGGGGACCTACGAGCAGTACTTC. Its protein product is CASSHDGQGTYEQYF.